This T cell receptor beta chain was observed in a study of CD8 T cells in Susac syndrome. Germline loops: CDR1 GTSNPN, CDR2 SVGIG (reference sequence). Unmatched junction bases numbered 5, after V lost 0 bases and J lost 7 bases. The CDR3 spans 14 residues. Random hexamers were used to reverse transcribe the RNA input (about 0.5 to 1 ug). In TCRdb, the immunoSEQ multiplex PCR reads were re-called with MiXCR into one record per CDR3 protein. In the table there are about 140,000 distinct CDR3 sequences, approximately 95% of which are singletons. This chain uses TRBV30 with TRBJ2-1; 8 bases map to TRBD1. Sequenced input: CD8+ T cells from PBMCs. The TCR sequence derives from a human donor in good health. Here the CDR3 reads CAWSVTGGLNEQFF. CDR3 DNA: TGTGCCTGGAGTGTAACAGGGGGTTTGAATGAGCAGTTCTTC.